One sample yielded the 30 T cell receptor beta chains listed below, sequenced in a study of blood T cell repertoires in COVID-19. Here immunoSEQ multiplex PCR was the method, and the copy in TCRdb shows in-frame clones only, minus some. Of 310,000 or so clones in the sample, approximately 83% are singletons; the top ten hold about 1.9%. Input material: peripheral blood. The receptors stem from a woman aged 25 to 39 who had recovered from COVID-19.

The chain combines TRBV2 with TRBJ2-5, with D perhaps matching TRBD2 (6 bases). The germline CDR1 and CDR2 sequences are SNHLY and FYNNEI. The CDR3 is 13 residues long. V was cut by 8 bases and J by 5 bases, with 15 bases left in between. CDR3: CASAGIHGETQYF. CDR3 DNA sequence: TGTGCCAGCGCGGGGATACACGGGGAGACCCAGTACTTC.

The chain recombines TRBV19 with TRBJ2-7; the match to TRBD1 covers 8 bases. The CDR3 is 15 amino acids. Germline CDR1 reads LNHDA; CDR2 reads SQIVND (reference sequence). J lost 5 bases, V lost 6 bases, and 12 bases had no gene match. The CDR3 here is CASSLGQGLRHEQYF. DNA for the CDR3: TGTGCCAGTAGCCTCGGACAGGGTCTTCGCCACGAGCAGTACTTC.

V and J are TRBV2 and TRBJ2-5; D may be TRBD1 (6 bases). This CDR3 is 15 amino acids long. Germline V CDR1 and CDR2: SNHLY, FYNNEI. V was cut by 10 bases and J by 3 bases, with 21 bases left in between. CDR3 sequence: CATQKSWTVEETQYF. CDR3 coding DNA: TGTGCCACTCAAAAGTCGTGGACAGTTGAAGAGACCCAGTACTTC.

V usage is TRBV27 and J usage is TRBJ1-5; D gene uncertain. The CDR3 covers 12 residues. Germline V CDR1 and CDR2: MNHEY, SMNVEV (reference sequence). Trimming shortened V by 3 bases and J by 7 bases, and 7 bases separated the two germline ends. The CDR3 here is CASSLPGQPQHF. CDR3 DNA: TGTGCCAGCAGTTTGCCCGGGCAGCCCCAGCATTTT.

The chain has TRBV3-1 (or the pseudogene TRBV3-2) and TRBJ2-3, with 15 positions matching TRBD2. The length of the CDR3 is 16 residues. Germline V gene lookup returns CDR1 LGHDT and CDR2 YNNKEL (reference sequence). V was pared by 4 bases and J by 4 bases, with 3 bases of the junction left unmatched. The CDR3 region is CASSLRTSGGADTQYF. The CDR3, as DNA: TGTGCCAGCAGCCTAAGGACTAGCGGGGGGGCAGATACGCAGTATTTT.

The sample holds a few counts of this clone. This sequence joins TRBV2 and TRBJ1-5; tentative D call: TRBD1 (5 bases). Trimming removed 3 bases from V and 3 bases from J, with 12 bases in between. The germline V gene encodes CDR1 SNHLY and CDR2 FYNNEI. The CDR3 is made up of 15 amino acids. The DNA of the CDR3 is TGTGCCAGCAGTGATCAGGGCCGCGACAATCAGCCCCAGCATTTT. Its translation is CASSDQGRDNQPQHF.

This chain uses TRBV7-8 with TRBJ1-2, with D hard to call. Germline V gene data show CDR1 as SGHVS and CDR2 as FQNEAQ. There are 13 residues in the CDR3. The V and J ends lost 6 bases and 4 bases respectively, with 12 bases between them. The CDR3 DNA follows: TGTGCCAGCAGACAAGAGGGCTTCTATGGCTACACCTTC. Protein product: CASRQEGFYGYTF.

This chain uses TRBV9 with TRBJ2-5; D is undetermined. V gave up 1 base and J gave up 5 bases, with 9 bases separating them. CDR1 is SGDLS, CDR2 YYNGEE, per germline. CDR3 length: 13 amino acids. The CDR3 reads CASSVSLSETQYF. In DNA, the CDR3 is TGTGCCAGCAGCGTAAGCTTAAGCGAGACCCAGTACTTC. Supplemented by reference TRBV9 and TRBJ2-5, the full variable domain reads DSGVTQTPKHLITATGQRVTLRCSPRSGDLSVYWYQQSLDQGLQFLIQYYNGEERAKGNILERFSAQQFPDLHSELNLSSLELGDSALYFCASSVSLSETQYFGPGTRLLVL.

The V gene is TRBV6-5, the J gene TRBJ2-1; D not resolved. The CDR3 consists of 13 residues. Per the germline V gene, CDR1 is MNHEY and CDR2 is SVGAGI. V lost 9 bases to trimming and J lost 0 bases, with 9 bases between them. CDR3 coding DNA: TGTGCCAGACGATATAGCTCCTACAATGAGCAGTTCTTC. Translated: CARRYSSYNEQFF.

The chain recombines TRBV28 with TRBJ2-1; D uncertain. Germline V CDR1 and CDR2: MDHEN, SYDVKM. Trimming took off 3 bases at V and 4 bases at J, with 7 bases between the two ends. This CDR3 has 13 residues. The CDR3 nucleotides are TGTGCCAGCAGTTTTCAGGTGTACAATGAGCAGTTCTTC. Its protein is CASSFQVYNEQFF.

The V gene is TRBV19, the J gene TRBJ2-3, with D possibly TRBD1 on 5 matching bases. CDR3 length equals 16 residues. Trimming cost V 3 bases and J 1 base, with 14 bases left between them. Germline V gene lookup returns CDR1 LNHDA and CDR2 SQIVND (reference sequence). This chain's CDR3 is CASSISGARGTDTQYF. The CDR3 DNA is TGTGCCAGTAGTATCAGTGGGGCACGAGGCACAGATACGCAGTATTTT.

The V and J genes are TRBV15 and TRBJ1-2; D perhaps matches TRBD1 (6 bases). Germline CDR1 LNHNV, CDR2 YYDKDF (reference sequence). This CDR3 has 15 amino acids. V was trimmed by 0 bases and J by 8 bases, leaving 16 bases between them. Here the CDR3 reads CATSRDTGTPSGYTF. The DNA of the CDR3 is TGTGCCACCAGCAGAGATACCGGGACACCAAGCGGCTACACCTTC.

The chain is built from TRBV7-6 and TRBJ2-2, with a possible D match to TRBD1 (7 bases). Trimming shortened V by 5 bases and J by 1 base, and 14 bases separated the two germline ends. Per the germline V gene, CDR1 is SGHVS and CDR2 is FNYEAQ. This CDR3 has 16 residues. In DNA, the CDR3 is TGTGCCAGCAGCAGCCAGCAGGGGGGGAACACCGGGGAGCTGTTTTTT. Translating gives CASSSQQGGNTGELFF.

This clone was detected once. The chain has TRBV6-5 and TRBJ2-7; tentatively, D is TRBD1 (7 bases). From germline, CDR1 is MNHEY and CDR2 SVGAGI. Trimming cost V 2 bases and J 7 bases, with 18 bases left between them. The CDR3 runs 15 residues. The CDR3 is CASSYGSGGLGEQYF. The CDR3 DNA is TGTGCCAGCAGTTACGGTTCAGGGGGGTTAGGTGAGCAGTACTTC.

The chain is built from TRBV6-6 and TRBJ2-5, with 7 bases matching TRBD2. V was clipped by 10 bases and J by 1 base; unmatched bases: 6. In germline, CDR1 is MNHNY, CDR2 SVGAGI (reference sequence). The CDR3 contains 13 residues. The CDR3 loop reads CANASGPQETQYF. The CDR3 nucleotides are TGTGCCAACGCTAGCGGCCCCCAAGAGACCCAGTACTTC.

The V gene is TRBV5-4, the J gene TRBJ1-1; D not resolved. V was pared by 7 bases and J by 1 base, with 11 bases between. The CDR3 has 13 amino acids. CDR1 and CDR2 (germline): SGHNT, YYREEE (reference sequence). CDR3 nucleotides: TGTGCCAGCTACTTCGTTGGGAACACTGAAGCTTTCTTT. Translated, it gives CASYFVGNTEAFF. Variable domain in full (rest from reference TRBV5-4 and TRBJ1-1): ETGVTQSPTHLIKTRGQQVTLRCSSQSGHNTVSWYQQALGQGPQFIFQYYREEENGRGNFPPRFSGLQFPNYSSELNVNALELDDSALYLCASYFVGNTEAFFGQGTRLTVV.

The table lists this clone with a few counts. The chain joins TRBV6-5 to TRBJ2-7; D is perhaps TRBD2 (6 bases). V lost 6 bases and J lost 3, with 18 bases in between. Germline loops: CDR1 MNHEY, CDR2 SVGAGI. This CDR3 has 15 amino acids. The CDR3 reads CASSNVGGGVYEQYF. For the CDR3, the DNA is TGTGCCAGCAGCAACGTGGGCGGCGGGGTCTACGAGCAGTACTTC.

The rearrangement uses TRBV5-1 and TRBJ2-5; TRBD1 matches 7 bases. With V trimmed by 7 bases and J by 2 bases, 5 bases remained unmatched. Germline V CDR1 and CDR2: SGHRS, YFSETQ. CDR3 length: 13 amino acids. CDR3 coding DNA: TGCGCCAGCTGCCGGGACAGACAAGAGACCCAGTACTTC. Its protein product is CASCRDRQETQYF.

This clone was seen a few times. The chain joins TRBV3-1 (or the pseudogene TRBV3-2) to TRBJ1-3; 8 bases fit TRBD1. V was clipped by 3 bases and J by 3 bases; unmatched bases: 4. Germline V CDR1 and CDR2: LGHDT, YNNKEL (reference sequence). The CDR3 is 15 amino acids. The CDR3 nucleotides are TGTGCCAGCAGCCAGGAGACAGGGGTTGGAAACACCATATATTTT. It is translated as CASSQETGVGNTIYF.

In DNA, the CDR3 is TGTGCCAGCCACTCTGAAAACAGGGGGGATGGCTACACCTTC. As protein: CASHSENRGDGYTF. This sequence joins TRBV5-4 and TRBJ1-2; 8 nucleotides agree with TRBD1. This CDR3 has 14 amino acids. V was pared by 7 bases and J by 6 bases, with 11 bases of the junction left unmatched. CDR1 and CDR2 (germline): SGHNT, YYREEE (reference sequence). Full variable domain (missing parts from reference TRBV5-4 and TRBJ1-2): ETGVTQSPTHLIKTRGQQVTLRCSSQSGHNTVSWYQQALGQGPQFIFQYYREEENGRGNFPPRFSGLQFPNYSSELNVNALELDDSALYLCASHSENRGDGYTFGSGTRLTVV.

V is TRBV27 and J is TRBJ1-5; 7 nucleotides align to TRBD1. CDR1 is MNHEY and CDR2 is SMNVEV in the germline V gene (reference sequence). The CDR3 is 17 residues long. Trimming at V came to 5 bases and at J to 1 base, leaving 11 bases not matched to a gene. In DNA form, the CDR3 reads TGTGCCAGCAGTCCCACAGAGGGGGCGCTGAGCAATCAGCCCCAGCATTTT. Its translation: CASSPTEGALSNQPQHF.

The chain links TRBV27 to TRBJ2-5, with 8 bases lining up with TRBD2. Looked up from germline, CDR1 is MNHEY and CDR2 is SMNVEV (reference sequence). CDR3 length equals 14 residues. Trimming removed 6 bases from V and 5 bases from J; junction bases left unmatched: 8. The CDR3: CASRTSGAVETQYF. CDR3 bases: TGTGCCAGCAGAACTAGCGGCGCAGTTGAGACCCAGTACTTC.

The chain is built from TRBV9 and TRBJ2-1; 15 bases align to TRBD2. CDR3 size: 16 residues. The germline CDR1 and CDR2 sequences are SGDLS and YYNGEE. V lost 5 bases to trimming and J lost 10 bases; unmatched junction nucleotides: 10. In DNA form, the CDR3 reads TGTGCCAGCAGTGCCGGACTAGCGGGGGGGCCTGAAGAGCAGTTCTTC. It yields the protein CASSAGLAGGPEEQFF.

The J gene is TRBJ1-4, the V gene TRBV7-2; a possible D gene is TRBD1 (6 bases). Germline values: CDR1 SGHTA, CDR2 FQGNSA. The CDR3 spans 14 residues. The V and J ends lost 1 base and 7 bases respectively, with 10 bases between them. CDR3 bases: TGTGCCAGCAGCTTAGTGGCAGGGGCTGAAAAACTGTTTTTT. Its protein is CASSLVAGAEKLFF.

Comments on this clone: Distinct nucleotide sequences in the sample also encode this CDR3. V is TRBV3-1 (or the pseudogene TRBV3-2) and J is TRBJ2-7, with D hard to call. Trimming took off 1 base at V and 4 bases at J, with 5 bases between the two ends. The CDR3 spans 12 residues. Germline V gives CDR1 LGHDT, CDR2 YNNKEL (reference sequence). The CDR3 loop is CASSQGTYEQYF. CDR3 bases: TGTGCCAGCAGCCAAGGAACTTACGAGCAGTACTTC.

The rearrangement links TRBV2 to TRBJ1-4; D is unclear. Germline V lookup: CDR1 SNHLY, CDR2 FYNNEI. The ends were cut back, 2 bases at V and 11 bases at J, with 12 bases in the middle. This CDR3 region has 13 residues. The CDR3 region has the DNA TGTGCCAGCAGTGAACAGGCGCCTATTAAACTGTTTTTT. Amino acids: CASSEQAPIKLFF.

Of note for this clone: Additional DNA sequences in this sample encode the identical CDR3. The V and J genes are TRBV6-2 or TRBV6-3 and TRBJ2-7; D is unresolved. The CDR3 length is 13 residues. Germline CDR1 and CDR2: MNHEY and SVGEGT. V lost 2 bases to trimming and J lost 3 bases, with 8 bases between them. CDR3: CASSYLVSYEQYF. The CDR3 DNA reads TGTGCCAGCAGTTACCTCGTGAGCTACGAGCAGTACTTC.

The DNA for the CDR3 is TGTGCCAGCACCGAAGAAGACATTCCCACCGGGGAGCTGTTTTTT. As protein: CASTEEDIPTGELFF. This sequence joins TRBV11-2 and TRBJ2-2; D ambiguous. The CDR3 length is 15 residues. Germline V lookup: CDR1 SGHAT, CDR2 FQNNGV. Trimming stripped 7 bases from V and 4 bases from J, with 16 bases between.

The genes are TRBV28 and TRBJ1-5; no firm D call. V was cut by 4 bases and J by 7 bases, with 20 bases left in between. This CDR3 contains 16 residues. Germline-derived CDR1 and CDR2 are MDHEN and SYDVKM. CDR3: CASSYSSLGSRQPQHF. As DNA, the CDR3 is TGTGCCAGCAGTTATTCTTCACTCGGATCCAGGCAGCCCCAGCATTTT.

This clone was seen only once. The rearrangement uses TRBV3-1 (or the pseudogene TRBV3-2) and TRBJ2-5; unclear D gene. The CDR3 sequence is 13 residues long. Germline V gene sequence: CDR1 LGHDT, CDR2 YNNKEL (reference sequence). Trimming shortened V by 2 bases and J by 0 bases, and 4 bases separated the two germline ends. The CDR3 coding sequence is TGTGCCAGCAGCCAACTACACCAAGAGACCCAGTACTTC. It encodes CASSQLHQETQYF.